This T cell receptor beta chain was found in a study of T cell responses to AZD1222 COVID-19 vaccine. Study in general: Recipients boosted at about 4 weeks or about 12 weeks are pooled.

The protocol was immunoSEQ multiplex PCR, while the TCRdb copy is restricted to in-frame clones and leaves out a portion. Of about 130,000 clones listed, over 80% are singletons. Findings and caveats of the study: All repertoire sampling was performed exclusively after the peak T cell response. Spike-specific TCR breadth rose after two AZD1222 doses, and depth rose as well. Variant regions that are unmutated are reportedly the target of nearly half of spike-specific TCRs.

This clone was seen once. The antigen is unknown. The input for sequencing was peripheral blood, taken on day 0 of AZD1222 vaccination. This TCR was recovered from an adult in good health.

CDR3 DNA: TGCGCCAGCAGCTTGGCGGATATCACAGATACGCAGTATTTT. It specifies CASSLADITDTQYF. The chain couples TRBV5-1 to TRBJ2-3; D is uncertain. The CDR3 extends over 14 amino acids. Trimming took 0 bases from V and 2 from J, leaving 7 bases between them. Germline CDR1 and CDR2: SGHRS and YFSETQ.